The T cell receptor (beta chain) described here comes from a study of metastatic and nonmetastatic thyroid tumors. Study-wide results and caveats: Malignant tumors reportedly showed significantly higher TCR beta diversity than benign nodules in both blood and tumor.

Thyroid surgery was preceded by no treatment in any patient. This clone is classed as medium-sized. No antigen is known for it. V lost 4 bases, J lost 4 bases, and 11 bases lay in between. The CDR3 spans 13 residues. Germline V CDR1 and CDR2: MNHNS, SASEGT. Original processing methods: Across clinicopathological groups, CDR3 differences served as the basis for building a distant-metastasis classifier for papillary thyroid cancer. TCRdb called clones again from the PCR reads with MiXCR. In this record, the V and J calls reflect TCRdb's handling and not the investigators' own analysis. Altogether over 35,000 clones are present, roughly 13% being singletons, with the ten largest covering more than 8%.

The V and J genes are TRBV6-1 and TRBJ2-7; no clear D gene. Specimen: blood. This clonotype was sampled from a female donor with papillary thyroid cancer or a benign thyroid nodule (not recorded which). Some clones in this sample may be carry-over from other donors' samples. CDR3 in DNA: TGTGCCAGCAGTGGACTTGTTTCGTACGAGCAGTACTTC. The encoded protein is CASSGLVSYEQYF.